This T cell receptor beta chain originates from a study of blood T cell repertoires in COVID-19. Whole-study context: PBMCs, B-cell-depleted T cells, or T cells were the source of the cDNA or gDNA that made up the material.

Participants spanned ages about 18 to 90 years and resided in 24 US areas. Clinical histories supplied by participants themselves formed the basis of cohort assignment. Participants classified as exposed had met a COVID-19 case within 2 weeks before study entry. The V segment lost 6 bases and the J segment 9 bases; nucleotides outside the gene matches: 12. The length of the CDR3 is 16 residues. Germline CDR1 reads SGHNT; CDR2 reads YENEEA. Produced via immunoSEQ multiplex PCR; TCRdb's table is partial and in-frame only. This table holds approximately 70,000 clones, roughly 70% found once. The sequencing sample was made of PBMCs or T cells enriched from blood (not recorded which). This TCR came from a woman in her fifties or sixties who had been exposed to COVID-19. The chain combines TRBV11-3 with TRBJ2-1; 12 bases align to TRBD2. CDR3 coding DNA: TGTGCCAGCAGTTGGGGCGGACTAGCGGGAAGGAGTGAGCAGTTCTTC. It is translated as CASSWGGLAGRSEQFF.